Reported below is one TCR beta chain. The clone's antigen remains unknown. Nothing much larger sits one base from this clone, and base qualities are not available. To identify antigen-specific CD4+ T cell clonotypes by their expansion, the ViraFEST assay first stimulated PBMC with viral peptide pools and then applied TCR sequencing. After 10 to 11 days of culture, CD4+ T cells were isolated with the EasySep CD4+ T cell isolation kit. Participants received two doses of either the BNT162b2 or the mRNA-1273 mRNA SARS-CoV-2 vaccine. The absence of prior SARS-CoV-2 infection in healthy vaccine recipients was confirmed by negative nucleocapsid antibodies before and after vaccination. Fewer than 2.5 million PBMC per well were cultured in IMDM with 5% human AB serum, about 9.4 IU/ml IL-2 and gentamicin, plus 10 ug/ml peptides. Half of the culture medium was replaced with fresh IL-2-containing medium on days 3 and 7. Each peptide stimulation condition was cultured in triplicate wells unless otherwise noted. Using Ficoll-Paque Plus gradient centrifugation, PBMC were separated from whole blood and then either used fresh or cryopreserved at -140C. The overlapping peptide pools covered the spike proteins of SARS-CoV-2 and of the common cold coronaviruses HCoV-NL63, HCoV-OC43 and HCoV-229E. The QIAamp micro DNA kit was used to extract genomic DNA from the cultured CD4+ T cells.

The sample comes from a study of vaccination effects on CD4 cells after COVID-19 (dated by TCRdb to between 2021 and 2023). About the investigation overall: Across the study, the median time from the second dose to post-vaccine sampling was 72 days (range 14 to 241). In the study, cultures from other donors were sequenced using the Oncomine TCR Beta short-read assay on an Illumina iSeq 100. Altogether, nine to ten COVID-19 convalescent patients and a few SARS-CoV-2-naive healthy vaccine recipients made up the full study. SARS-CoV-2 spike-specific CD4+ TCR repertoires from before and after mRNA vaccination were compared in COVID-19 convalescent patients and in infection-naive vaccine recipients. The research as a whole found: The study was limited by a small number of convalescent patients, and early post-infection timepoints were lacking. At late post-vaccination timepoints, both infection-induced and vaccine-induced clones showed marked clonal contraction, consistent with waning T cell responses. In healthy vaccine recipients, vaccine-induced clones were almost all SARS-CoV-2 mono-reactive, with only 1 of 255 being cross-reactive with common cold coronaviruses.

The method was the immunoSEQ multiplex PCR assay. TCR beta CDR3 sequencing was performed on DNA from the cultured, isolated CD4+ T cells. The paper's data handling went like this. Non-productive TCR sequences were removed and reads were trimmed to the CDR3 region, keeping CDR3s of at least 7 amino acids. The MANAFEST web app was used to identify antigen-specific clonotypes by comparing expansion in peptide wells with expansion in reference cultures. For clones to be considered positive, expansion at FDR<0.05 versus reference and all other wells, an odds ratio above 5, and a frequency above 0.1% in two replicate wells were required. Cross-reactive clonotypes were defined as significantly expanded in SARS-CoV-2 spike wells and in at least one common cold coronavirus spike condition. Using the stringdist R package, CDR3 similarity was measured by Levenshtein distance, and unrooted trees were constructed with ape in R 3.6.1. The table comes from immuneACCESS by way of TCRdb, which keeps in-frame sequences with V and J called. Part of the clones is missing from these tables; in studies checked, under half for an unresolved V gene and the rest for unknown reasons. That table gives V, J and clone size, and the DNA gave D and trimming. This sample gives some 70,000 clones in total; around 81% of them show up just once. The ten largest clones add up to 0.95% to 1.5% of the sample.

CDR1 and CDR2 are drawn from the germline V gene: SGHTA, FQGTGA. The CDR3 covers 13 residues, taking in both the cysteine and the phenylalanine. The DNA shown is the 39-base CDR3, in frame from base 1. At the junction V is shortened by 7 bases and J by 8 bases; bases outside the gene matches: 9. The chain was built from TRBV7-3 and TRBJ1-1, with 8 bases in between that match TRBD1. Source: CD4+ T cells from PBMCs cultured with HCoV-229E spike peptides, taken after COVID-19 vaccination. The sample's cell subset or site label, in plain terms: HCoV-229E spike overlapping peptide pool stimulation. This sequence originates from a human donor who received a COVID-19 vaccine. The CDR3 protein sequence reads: CASIMARGPEAFF. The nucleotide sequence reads TGTGCCAGCATCATGGCCAGGGGGCCCGAAGCTTTCTTT.